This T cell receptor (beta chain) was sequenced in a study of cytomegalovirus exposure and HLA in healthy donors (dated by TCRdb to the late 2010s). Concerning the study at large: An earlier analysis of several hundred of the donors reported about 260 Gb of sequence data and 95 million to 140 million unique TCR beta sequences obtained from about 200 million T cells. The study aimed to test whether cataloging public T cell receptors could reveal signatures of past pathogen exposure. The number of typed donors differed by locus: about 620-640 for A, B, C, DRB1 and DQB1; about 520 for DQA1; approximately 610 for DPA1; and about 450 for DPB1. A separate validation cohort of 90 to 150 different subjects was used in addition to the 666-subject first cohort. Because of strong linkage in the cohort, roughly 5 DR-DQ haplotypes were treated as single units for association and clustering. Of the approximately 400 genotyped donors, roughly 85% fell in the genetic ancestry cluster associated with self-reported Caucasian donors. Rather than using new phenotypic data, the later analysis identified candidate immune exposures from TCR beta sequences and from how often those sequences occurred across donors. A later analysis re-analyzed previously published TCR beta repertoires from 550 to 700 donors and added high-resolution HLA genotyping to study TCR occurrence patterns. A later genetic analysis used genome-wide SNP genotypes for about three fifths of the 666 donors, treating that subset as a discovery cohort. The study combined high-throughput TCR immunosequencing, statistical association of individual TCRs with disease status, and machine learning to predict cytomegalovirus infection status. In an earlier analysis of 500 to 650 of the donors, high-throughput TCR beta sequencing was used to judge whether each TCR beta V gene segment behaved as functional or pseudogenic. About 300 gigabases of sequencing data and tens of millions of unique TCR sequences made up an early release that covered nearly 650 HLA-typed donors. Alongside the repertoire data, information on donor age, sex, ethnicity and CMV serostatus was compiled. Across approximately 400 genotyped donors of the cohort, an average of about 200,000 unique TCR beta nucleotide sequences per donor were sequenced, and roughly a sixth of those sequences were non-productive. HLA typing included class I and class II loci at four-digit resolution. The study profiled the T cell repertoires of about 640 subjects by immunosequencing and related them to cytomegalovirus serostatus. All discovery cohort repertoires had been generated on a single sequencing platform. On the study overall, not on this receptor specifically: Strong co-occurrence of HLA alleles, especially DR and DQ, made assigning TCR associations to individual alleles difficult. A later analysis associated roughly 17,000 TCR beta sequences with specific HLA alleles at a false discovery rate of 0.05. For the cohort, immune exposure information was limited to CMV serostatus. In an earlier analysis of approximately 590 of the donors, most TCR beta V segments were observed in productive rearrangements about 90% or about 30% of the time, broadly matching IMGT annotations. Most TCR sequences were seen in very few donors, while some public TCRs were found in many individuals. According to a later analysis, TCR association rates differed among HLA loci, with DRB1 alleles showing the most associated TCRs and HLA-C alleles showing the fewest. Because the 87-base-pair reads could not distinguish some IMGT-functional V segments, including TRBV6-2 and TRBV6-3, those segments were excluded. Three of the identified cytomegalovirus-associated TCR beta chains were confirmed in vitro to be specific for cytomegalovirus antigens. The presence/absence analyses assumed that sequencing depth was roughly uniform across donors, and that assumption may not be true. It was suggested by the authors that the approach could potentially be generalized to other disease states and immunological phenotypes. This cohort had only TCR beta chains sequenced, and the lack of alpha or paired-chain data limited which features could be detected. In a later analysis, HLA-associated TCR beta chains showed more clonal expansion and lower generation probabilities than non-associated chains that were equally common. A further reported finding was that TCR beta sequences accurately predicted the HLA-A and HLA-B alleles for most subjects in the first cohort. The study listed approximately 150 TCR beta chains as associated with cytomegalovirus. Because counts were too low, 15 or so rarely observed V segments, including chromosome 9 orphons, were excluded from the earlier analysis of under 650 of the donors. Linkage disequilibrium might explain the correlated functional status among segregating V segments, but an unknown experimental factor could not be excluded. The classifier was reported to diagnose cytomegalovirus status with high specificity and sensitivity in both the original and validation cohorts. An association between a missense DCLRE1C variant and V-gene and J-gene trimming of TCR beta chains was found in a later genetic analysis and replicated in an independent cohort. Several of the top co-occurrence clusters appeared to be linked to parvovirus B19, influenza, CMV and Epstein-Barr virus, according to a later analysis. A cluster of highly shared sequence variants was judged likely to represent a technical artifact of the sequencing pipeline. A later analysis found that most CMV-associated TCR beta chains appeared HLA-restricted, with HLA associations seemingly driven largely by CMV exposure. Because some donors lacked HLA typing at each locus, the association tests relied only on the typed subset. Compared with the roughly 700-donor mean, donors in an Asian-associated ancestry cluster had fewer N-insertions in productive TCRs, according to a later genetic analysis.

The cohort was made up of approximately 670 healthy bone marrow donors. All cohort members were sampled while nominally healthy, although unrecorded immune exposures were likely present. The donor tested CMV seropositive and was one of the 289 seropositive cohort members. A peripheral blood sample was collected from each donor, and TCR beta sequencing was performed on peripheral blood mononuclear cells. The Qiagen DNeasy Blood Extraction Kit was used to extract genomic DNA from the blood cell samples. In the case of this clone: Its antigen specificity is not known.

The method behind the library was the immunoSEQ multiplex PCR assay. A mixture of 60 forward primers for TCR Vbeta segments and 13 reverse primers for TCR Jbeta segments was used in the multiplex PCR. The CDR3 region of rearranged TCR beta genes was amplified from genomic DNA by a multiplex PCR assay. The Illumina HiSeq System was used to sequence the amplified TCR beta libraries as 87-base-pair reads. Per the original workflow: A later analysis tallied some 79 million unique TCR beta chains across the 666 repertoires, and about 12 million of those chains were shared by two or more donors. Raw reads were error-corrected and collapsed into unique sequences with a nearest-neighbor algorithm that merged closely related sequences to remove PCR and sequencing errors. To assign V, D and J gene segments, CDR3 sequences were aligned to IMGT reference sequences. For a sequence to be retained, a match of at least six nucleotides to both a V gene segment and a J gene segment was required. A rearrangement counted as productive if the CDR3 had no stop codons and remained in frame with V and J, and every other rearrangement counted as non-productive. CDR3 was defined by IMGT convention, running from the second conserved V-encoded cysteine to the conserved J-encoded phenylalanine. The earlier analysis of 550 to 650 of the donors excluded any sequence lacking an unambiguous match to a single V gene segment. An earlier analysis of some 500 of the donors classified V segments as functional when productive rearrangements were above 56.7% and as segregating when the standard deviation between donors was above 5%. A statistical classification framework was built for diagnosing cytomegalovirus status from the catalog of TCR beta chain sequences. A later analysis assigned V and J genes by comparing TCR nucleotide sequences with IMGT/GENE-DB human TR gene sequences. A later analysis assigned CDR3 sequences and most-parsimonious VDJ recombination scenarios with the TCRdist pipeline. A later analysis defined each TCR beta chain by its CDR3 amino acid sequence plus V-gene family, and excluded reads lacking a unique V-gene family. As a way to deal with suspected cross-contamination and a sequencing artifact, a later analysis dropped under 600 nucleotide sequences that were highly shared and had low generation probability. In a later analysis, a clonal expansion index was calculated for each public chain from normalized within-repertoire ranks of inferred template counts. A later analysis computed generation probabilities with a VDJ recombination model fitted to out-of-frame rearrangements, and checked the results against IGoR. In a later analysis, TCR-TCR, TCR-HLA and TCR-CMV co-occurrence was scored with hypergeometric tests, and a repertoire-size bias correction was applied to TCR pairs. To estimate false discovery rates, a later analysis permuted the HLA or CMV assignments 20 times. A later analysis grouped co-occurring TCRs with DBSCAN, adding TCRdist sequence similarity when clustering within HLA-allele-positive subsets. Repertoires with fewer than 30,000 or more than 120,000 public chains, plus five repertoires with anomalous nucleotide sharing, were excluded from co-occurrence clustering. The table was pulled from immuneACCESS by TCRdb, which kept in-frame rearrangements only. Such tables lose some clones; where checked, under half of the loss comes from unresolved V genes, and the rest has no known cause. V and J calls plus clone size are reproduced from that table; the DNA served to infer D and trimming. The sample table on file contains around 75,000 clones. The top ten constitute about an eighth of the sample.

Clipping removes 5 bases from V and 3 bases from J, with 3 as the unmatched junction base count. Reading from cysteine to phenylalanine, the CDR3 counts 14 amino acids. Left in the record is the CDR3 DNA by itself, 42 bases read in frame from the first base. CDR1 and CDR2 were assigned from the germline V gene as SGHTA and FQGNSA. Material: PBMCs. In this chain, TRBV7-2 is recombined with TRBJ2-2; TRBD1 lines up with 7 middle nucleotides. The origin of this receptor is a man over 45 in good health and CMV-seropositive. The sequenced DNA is TGTGCCAGCAGCGACGGACAGGACACCGGGGAGCTGTTTTTT. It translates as CASSDGQDTGELFF. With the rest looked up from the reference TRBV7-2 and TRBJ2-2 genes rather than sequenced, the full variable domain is GAGVSQSPSNKVTEKGKDVELRCDPISGHTALYWYRQSLGQGLEFLIYFQGNSAPDKSGLPSDRFSAERTGGSVSTLTIQRTQQEDSAVYLCASSDGQDTGELFFGEGSRLTVL.